One sample yielded the 3 T cell receptor beta chains listed below, sequenced in a study of blood T cell repertoires in COVID-19. Measured with immunoSEQ multiplex PCR; TCRdb has only the in-frame clones, and not every one. This sample yields some 150,000 clones, of which around four fifths are seen a single time; 2.5% to 3% belongs to the top ten. Specimen: peripheral blood. Receptors were obtained from a woman aged 40-49 years with active or convalescent COVID-19.

The rearrangement uses TRBV7-2 and TRBJ1-5, with D perhaps matching TRBD1 (5 bases). The CDR3 has 14 residues. CDR1 is SGHTA and CDR2 is FQGNSA in the germline V gene. Trimming took off 0 bases at V and 7 bases at J, with 10 bases between the two ends. The CDR3 is CASSLAQWGQPQHF. The CDR3 DNA is TGTGCCAGCAGCTTAGCTCAATGGGGCCAGCCCCAGCATTTT.

The chain carries TRBV10-3 and TRBJ2-7, with D possibly matching TRBD2 (6 bases). Germline CDR1 is ENHRY and CDR2 is SYGVKD. The germline V and J ends were trimmed by 4 bases and 2 bases, with 12 bases remaining between them. CDR3 length: 14 amino acids. The CDR3 reads CAISGAGITYEQYF. CDR3 bases: TGTGCCATCAGTGGGGCGGGGATCACCTACGAGCAGTACTTC.

The rearrangement uses TRBV27 and TRBJ2-7; TRBD1 matches 10 bases. Germline V gene lookup returns CDR1 MNHEY and CDR2 SMNVEV (reference sequence). The CDR3 contains 15 residues. Losses at the gene ends were 0 bases for V and 7 bases for J; bases not matched to a gene: 6. The DNA of the CDR3 is TGTGCCAGCAGTTTATCCCCGACAGGGGGCTGGGAGCAGTACTTC. It translates to CASSLSPTGGWEQYF.